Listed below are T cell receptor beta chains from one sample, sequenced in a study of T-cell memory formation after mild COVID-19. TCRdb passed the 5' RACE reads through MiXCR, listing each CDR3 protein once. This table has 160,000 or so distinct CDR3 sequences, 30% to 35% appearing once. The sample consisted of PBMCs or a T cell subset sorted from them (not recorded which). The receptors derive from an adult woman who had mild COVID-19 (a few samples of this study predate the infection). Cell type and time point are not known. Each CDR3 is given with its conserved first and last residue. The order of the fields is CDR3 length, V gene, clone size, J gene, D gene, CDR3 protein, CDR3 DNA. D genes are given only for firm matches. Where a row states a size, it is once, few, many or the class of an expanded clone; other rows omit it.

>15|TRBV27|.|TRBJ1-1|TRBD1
CASSPGTGGGTEAFF
TGTGCCAGCAGTCCCGGGACAGGGGGTGGCACTGAAGCTTTCTTT
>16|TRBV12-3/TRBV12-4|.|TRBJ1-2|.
CASSFISGEGNYGYTF
TGTGCCAGCAGTTTCATCTCGGGTGAAGGGAACTATGGCTACACCTTC
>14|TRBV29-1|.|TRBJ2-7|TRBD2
CSVGGGELTYEQYF
TGCAGCGTTGGTGGGGGGGAACTGACCTACGAGCAGTACTTC
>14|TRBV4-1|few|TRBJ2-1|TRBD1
CASSQGNRGGEQFF
TGCGCCAGCAGCCAGGGAAACAGGGGTGGTGAGCAGTTCTTC
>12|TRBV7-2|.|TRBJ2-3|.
CASSLTRNTQYF
TGTGCCAGCAGCTTAACGAGAAATACGCAGTATTTT
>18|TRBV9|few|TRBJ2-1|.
CASSVDVELTHSYNEQFF
TGTGCCAGCAGCGTAGACGTTGAGCTTACTCACTCCTACAATGAGCAGTTCTTC
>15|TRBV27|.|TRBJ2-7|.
CASSPYSSTTYEQYF
TGTGCCAGCAGTCCCTATTCGTCGACAACCTACGAGCAGTACTTC
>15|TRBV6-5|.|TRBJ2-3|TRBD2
CASSYGTSRTDTQYF
TGTGCCAGCAGTTACGGGACTAGCCGCACAGATACGCAGTATTTT
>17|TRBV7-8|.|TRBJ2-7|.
CASSFSRGANRGYEQYF
TGTGCCAGCAGCTTTTCCAGGGGGGCGAACAGGGGATATGAGCAGTACTTC
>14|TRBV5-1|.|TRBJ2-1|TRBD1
CASRRQGEGNEQFF
TGCGCCAGCAGAAGACAGGGGGAGGGCAATGAGCAGTTCTTC
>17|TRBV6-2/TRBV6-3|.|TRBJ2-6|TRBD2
CASTPTSGPSGANVLTF
TGTGCCAGCACCCCGACTAGCGGGCCCTCTGGGGCCAACGTCCTGACTTTC
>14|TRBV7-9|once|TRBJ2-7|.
CASSRDSFLGEQYF
TGTGCCAGCAGCAGAGACAGTTTTCTGGGGGAGCAGTACTTC
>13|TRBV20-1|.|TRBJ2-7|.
CSAPQAGLRKQYF
TGCAGTGCTCCGCAGGCCGGGCTTCGCAAGCAGTACTTC
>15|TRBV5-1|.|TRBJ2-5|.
CASSPPIQGGETQYF
TGCGCCAGCAGCCCGCCCATACAGGGAGGCGAGACCCAGTACTTC
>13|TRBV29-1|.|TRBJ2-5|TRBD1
CSVRQGAGETQYF
TGCAGCGTTCGACAGGGGGCGGGGGAGACCCAGTACTTC
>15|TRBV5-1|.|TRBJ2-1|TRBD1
CASRETGGFLNEQFF
TGCGCCAGCAGGGAGACAGGGGGCTTTTTGAATGAGCAGTTCTTC
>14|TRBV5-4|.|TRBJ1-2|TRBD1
CASSSRDRGTGYTF
TGTGCCAGCAGCTCCCGGGACAGGGGAACTGGCTACACCTTC
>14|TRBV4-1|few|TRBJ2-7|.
CASSPQGRSYEQYF
TGCGCCAGCAGCCCTCAGGGGAGAAGCTACGAGCAGTACTTC
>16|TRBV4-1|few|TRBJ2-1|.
CASSQAFGQTPPEQFF
TGCGCCAGCAGCCAAGCTTTCGGACAGACGCCACCTGAGCAGTTCTTC
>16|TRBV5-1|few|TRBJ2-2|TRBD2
CASSLRASGLSGELFF
TGCGCCAGCAGCTTGAGGGCTAGCGGGCTTTCCGGGGAGCTGTTTTTT
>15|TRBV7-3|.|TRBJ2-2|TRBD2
CASSLLAGGAGELFF
TGTGCCAGCAGTCTGCTAGCGGGGGGAGCCGGGGAGCTGTTTTTT
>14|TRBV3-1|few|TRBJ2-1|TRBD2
CASSHPGLAGGQFF
TGTGCCAGCAGCCACCCGGGACTAGCGGGGGGGCAGTTCTTC
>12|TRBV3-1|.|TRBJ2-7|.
CASSRPGGEQYF
TGTGCCAGCAGCCGGCCGGGTGGTGAGCAGTACTTC